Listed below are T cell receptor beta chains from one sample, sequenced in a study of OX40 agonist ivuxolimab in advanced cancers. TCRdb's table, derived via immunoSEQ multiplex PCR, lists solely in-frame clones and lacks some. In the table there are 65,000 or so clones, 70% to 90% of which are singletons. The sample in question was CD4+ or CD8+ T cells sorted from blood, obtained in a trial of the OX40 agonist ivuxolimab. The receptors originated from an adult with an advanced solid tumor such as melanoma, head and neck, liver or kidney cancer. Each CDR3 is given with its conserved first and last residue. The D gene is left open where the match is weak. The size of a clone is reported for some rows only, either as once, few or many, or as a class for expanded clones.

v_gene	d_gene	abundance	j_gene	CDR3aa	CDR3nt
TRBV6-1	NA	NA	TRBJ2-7	CASREGTASSYEQYF	TGTGCCAGCAGGGAGGGGACAGCATCCTCCTACGAGCAGTACTTC
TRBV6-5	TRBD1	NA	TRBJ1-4	CASSRTTGIGEKLFF	TGTGCCAGTTCAAGAACGACAGGGATCGGTGAAAAACTGTTTTTT
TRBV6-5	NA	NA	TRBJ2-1	CASRRGAGNEQFF	TGTGCCAGCAGAAGGGGGGCAGGGAATGAGCAGTTCTTC
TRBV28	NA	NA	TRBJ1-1	CASSRTSSRGYNTEAFF	TGTGCCAGCAGCCGCACATCGTCCAGGGGCTATAACACTGAAGCTTTCTTT
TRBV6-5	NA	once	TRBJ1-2	CASSYGGQPYGYTF	TGTGCCAGCAGTTACGGTGGACAGCCTTATGGCTACACCTTC
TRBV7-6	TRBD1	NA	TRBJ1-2	CASSFRDSWDGYTF	TGTGCCAGCAGCTTTAGGGACAGCTGGGATGGCTACACCTTC
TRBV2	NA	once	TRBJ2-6	CARKDSGANVLTF	TGTGCCAGGAAGGACTCTGGGGCCAACGTCCTGACTTTC
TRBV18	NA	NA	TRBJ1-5	CASSPTGEAGAGNQPQHF	TGTGCCAGCTCACCCACGGGGGAAGCCGGTGCGGGCAATCAGCCCCAGCATTTT
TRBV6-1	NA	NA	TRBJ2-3	CASSKLFLADTQYF	TGTGCCAGCTCTAAACTTTTCTTGGCAGATACGCAGTATTTT
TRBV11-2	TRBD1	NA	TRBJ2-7	CASSRDSPYEQYF	TGTGCCAGCAGCCGGGACAGCCCCTACGAGCAGTACTTC
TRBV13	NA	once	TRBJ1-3	CASSLGGSGNTIYF	TGTGCCAGCAGCTTAGGAGGGAGCGGAAACACCATATATTTT
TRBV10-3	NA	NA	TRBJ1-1	CAIKRERVDTEAFF	TGTGCCATCAAGAGGGAAAGAGTGGACACTGAAGCTTTCTTT
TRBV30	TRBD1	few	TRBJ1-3	CAWSVGDRGGNTIYF	TGTGCCTGGAGTGTTGGTGACAGGGGAGGAAACACCATATATTTT
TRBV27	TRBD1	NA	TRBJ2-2	CASRTGTAWTGELFF	TGTGCCAGCAGAACAGGGACAGCCTGGACCGGGGAGCTGTTTTTT
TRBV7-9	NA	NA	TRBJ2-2	CASSRATTGQNTGELFF	TGTGCCAGCAGCCGAGCAACGACAGGCCAGAACACCGGGGAGCTGTTTTTT
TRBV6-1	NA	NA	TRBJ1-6	CASSPPRSDSPLHF	TGTGCCAGCAGTCCCCCACGGAGTGATTCACCCCTCCACTTT
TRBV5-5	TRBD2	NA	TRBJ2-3	CASSLETGGSTDTQYF	TGTGCCAGCAGCTTGGAAACGGGGGGGTCTACAGATACGCAGTATTTT
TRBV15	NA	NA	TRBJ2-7	CATSTRGSRYEQYF	TGTGCCACCAGCACTAGGGGCTCTAGATACGAGCAGTACTTC
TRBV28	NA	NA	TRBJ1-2	CASSLGANYGYTF	TGTGCCAGCTCTCTGGGAGCTAACTATGGCTACACCTTC
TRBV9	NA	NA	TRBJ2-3	CASSQSRTLSTDTQYF	TGTGCCAGCAGCCAATCACGTACACTTAGCACAGATACGCAGTATTTT
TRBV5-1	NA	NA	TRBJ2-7	CASSSTAGLSYEQYF	TGCGCCAGCAGCTCGACGGCCGGACTCTCTTACGAGCAGTACTTC
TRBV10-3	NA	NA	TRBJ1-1	CAISRFGGADTEAFF	TGTGCCATCAGTCGCTTCGGAGGGGCGGACACTGAAGCTTTCTTT
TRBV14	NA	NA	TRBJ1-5	CASSQGLLWPQHF	TGTGCCAGCAGCCAAGGCCTACTCTGGCCCCAGCATTTT
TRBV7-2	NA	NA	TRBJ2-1	CASSLYSHNEQFF	TGTGCCAGCAGCCTCTATTCTCACAATGAGCAGTTCTTC
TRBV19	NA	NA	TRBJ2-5	CASSGGGQDTQYF	TGTGCCAGTAGCGGAGGAGGGCAGGATACCCAGTACTTC
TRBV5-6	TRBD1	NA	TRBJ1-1	CASSFDRGEAFF	TGTGCCAGCAGCTTTGACAGGGGGGAAGCTTTCTTT
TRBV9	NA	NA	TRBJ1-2	CASSVDRWGQYGYTF	TGTGCCAGCAGCGTAGATCGCTGGGGGCAATATGGCTACACCTTC
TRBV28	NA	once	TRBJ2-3	CATGRGGGEDTQYF	TGTGCCACAGGGAGGGGAGGGGGCGAGGATACGCAGTATTTT
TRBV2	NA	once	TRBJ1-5	CASSELSFGHLNNQPQHF	TGTGCCAGCAGTGAACTGTCTTTTGGACATTTAAACAATCAGCCCCAGCATTTT
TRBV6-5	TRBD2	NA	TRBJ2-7	CASTDWSSGSYEQYF	TGTGCCAGCACCGACTGGTCTAGCGGGTCCTACGAGCAGTACTTC
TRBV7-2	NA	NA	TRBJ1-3	CASSPSDSAGNTIYF	TGTGCCAGCAGCCCGAGCGACAGTGCTGGAAACACCATATATTTT
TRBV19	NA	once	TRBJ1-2	CASSIRDAGYTF	TGTGCCAGTAGTATCAGGGATGCTGGCTACACCTTC
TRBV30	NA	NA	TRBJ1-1	CAWTSPGSRTEAFF	TGTGCCTGGACCTCTCCAGGGAGTCGGACTGAAGCTTTCTTT
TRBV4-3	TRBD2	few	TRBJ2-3	CASSRGTSGGNTDTQYF	TGCGCCAGCAGCCGGGGGACTAGCGGGGGGAACACAGATACGCAGTATTTT
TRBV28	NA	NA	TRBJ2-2	CASSYGELFF	TGTGCCAGCAGTTACGGGGAGCTGTTTTTT
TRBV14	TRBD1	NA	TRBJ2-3	CASSQDWDRQQYF	TGTGCCAGCAGCCAAGATTGGGACAGGCAGCAGTATTTT
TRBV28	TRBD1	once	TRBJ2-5	CASSDMRTGASETQYF	TGTGCCAGCAGTGATATGCGGACAGGGGCAAGCGAGACCCAGTACTTC
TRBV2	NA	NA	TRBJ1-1	CASSVLDEAFF	TGTGCCAGCAGTGTGCTCGATGAAGCTTTCTTT
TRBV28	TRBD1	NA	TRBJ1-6	CASSGTAGYNSPLHF	TGTGCCAGCAGTGGGACAGCGGGATATAATTCACCCCTCCACTTT
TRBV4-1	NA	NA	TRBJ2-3	CASSQVRRVGDTQYF	TGCGCCAGCAGCCAAGTGCGCAGGGTTGGAGATACGCAGTATTTT
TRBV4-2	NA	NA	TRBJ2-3	CASSQPGGSTDTQYF	TGTGCCAGCAGCCAACCCGGGGGTAGCACAGATACGCAGTATTTT
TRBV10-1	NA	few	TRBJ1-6	CARKVERGSPLHF	TGCGCCAGAAAGGTAGAAAGGGGTTCACCCCTCCACTTT
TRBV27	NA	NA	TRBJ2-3	CASSLSEGTQYF	TGTGCCAGCAGTTTATCGGAGGGTACGCAGTATTTT